The 24 T cell receptor beta chains in this list originate from one sample, sequenced in a study of blood T cell repertoires in COVID-19. The repertoire was sequenced with immunoSEQ multiplex PCR; TCRdb's copy has only in-frame clones and lacks some. The sample has 110,000 or so clones, more than 80% seen once. Specimen: peripheral blood. All receptors derive from a woman between 50 and 59 years old with acute or convalescent COVID-19.

V and J are TRBV6-5 and TRBJ1-1; 9 positions agree with TRBD1. Germline-derived CDR1 and CDR2 are MNHEY and SVGAGI. With 10 bases clipped from V and 10 bases from J, the junction kept 13 bases outside the gene matches. CDR3 length: 13 amino acids. The CDR3 here is CANSDRGRGGAFF. The CDR3 region has the DNA TGTGCCAACTCGGACAGGGGCCGGGGGGGAGCTTTCTTT.

The chain employs TRBV7-2 and TRBJ1-5; the match to TRBD1 covers 9 bases. Germline CDR1 and CDR2: SGHTA and FQGNSA. V lost 4 bases and J lost 7; bases outside the gene matches: 8. This CDR3 region has 15 residues. The CDR3 nucleotides are TGTGCCAGCAGCTCGACAGGGGGGATGAAGCAGCCCCAGCATTTT. It encodes CASSSTGGMKQPQHF. The variable domain in full, completed from reference TRBV7-2 and TRBJ1-5, reads GAGVSQSPSNKVTEKGKDVELRCDPISGHTALYWYRQSLGQGLEFLIYFQGNSAPDKSGLPSDRFSAERTGGSVSTLTIQRTQQEDSAVYLCASSSTGGMKQPQHFGDGTRLSIL.

The chain carries TRBV7-6 and TRBJ1-2; 8 positions match TRBD1. The junction had 6 bases not matched to a gene; V was cut back by 3 bases and J by 3 bases. The CDR3 has 15 residues. The V gene's germline CDR1 is SGHVS and CDR2 FNYEAQ. This CDR3 reads CASSLGRGRDYGYTF. CDR3 coding DNA: TGTGCCAGCAGCTTGGGCAGGGGGCGCGACTATGGCTACACCTTC.

The J gene is TRBJ2-1, the V gene TRBV30, with TRBD2 matching over 7 bases. The ends lost 2 bases at V and 9 bases at J; junction bases unmatched: 7. The CDR3 consists of 13 residues. Germline loops: CDR1 GTSNPN, CDR2 SVGIG (reference sequence). The CDR3 is CAWSRIPGGEQFF. CDR3 nucleotides: TGTGCCTGGAGTAGAATACCGGGGGGTGAGCAGTTCTTC.

As DNA, the CDR3 is TGCGCCAGCAGCCATCTCCGGGACAGGGGGACTTCTAACTATGGCTACACCTTC. This translates into CASSHLRDRGTSNYGYTF. V is TRBV4-1 and J is TRBJ1-2; 11 bases are shared with TRBD1. The CDR3 sequence is 18 residues long. Trimming took 3 bases from V and 0 from J; bases not matched to a gene: 9. Germline V CDR1 and CDR2: MGHRA, YSYEKL.

Here the CDR3 reads CASTWAGVYGYTF. The CDR3 DNA is TGTGCCAGCACGTGGGCGGGCGTCTATGGCTACACCTTC. The V and J genes are TRBV12-3 or TRBV12-4 and TRBJ1-2, with D hard to call. CDR3 length: 13 residues. Trimming stripped 7 bases from V and 4 bases from J, with 13 bases between.

This clone was recorded a few times. The chain combines TRBV15 with TRBJ2-7; perhaps TRBD2 as D (5 bases). The CDR3 is 15 residues long. Trimming left V 0 bases short and J 5 bases short, with 14 bases between. CDR1 and CDR2 from the germline V gene are LNHNV and YYDKDF (reference sequence). The CDR3 loop is CATSREEDSEDEQYF. CDR3 in DNA: TGTGCCACCAGCAGAGAGGAGGATAGCGAAGACGAGCAGTACTTC.

The chain uses TRBV7-9 and TRBJ1-1, with D possibly matching TRBD1 (5 bases). This CDR3 has 13 amino acids. Between the trimmed V and J ends, which lost 5 bases and 3 bases, there was a span of 10 bases. The germline CDR1 and CDR2 sequences are SEHNR and FQNEAQ (reference sequence). CDR3 region: CASSPNRHTEAFF. Here the CDR3 DNA reads TGTGCCAGCAGCCCTAACAGGCACACTGAAGCTTTCTTT.

The CDR3, as DNA: TGTGCCACCAGCGGGCGGACAGGGGGGGATTCACCCCTCCACTTT. Translating gives CATSGRTGGDSPLHF. The J gene is TRBJ1-6, the V gene TRBV15, with TRBD1 matching over 10 bases. This CDR3 is built from 15 residues. CDR1 LNHNV and CDR2 YYDKDF come from the germline V gene (reference sequence). V was clipped by 5 bases and J by 8 bases; unmatched bases: 6. Full variable domain (rest looked up from reference TRBV15 and TRBJ1-6): DAMVIQNPRYQVTQFGKPVTLSCSQTLNHNVMYWYQQKSSQAPKLLFHYYDKDFNNEADTPDNFQSRRPNTSFCFLDIRSPGLGDTAMYLCATSGRTGGDSPLHFGNGTRLTVT.

This chain uses TRBV4-1 with TRBJ2-2; 7 bases match TRBD1. This CDR3 spans 13 amino acids. Germline trimming cut 6 bases from V and 6 bases from J; bases unmatched to any gene: 4. CDR1 and CDR2 from the germline V gene are MGHRA and YSYEKL. The CDR3 sequence is CASRLTGAGELFF. Here the CDR3 DNA reads TGCGCCAGCAGATTAACAGGGGCCGGGGAGCTGTTTTTT.

The chain joins TRBV18 to TRBJ1-2, with 10 bases that match TRBD1. V lost 6 bases to trimming and J lost 6 bases; unmatched junction nucleotides: 4. Germline CDR1 is KGHSH and CDR2 is LQKENI. The CDR3 consists of 13 residues. In DNA, the CDR3 is TGTGCCAGCTCCCCGGACAGGGGGAATGGCTACACCTTC. Encoded protein: CASSPDRGNGYTF.

V gene TRBV29-1 combines with J gene TRBJ2-7; TRBD1 agrees at 10 bases. Germline V gene lookup returns CDR1 SQVTM and CDR2 ANQGSEA. CDR3 length: 12 amino acids. V shed 6 bases, J shed 5 bases, and the junction held 4 bases outside the gene matches. In DNA form, the CDR3 reads TGCAGCGTGACAGGGGGCGTGGACGAGCAGTACTTC. Residues: CSVTGGVDEQYF.

This sequence joins TRBV10-3 and TRBJ2-7, with TRBD2 identical over 7 bases. V was pared by 2 bases and J by 7 bases, with 8 bases of the junction left unmatched. Germline values: CDR1 ENHRY, CDR2 SYGVKD. The CDR3 runs to 14 residues. CDR3 amino acids: CAISEPGLPSEQYF. The CDR3 DNA reads as TGTGCCATCAGTGAGCCGGGACTACCCTCGGAGCAGTACTTC.

The chain is built from TRBV10-1 and TRBJ1-1, with TRBD1 as a possible D gene (5 bases). The V gene's germline CDR1 is WNHNN and CDR2 SYGVQD (reference sequence). The CDR3 is 15 amino acids. V was clipped by 0 bases and J by 1 base, with 9 bases between them. Here the CDR3 DNA reads TGCGCCAGCAGTGAGTCGGGCCAGGGGAACACTGAAGCTTTCTTT. Translating gives CASSESGQGNTEAFF.

The V gene is TRBV21-1, the J gene TRBJ2-1; no check of the table's D call, TRBD2, against the DNA was made. TRBV21-1 is described as a pseudogene. The CDR3 spans 15 residues. CDR3 protein: CASSTHLACINEQFF. The CDR3 coding sequence is TGTGCCAGCAGCACTCACCTAGCTTGTATCAATGAGCAGTTCTTC.

The rearrangement links TRBV28 to TRBJ1-2, with D unresolved. CDR1 MDHEN and CDR2 SYDVKM come from the germline V gene. CDR3 size: 16 residues. V lost 7 bases, J lost 1 base, and 19 bases lay in between. In DNA, the CDR3 is TGTGCCAGCACTCCTCTAAGAGGCTTCGGTAACTATGGCTACACCTTC. Translated: CASTPLRGFGNYGYTF.

The V gene is TRBV9, the J gene TRBJ2-1, with 7 bases matching TRBD2. V dropped 2 bases and J dropped 7; count of bases not matched to a gene: 12. The germline V gene encodes CDR1 SGDLS and CDR2 YYNGEE. This CDR3 spans 16 amino acids. The CDR3 loop reads CASSVGGTIFRNEQFF. The CDR3 region has the DNA TGTGCCAGCAGCGTTGGAGGGACTATTTTTAGAAATGAGCAGTTCTTC.

V usage is TRBV3-1 (or the pseudogene TRBV3-2) and J usage is TRBJ1-5, with D tentatively TRBD1 (5 bases). V lost 3 bases to trimming and J lost 0 bases, with 6 bases between them. Germline V gene data show CDR1 as LGHDT and CDR2 as YNNKEL (reference sequence). The CDR3 is 14 residues long. In nucleotides, the CDR3 is TGTGCCAGCAGCCAGACAGATAGCAATCAGCCCCAGCATTTT. Its translation: CASSQTDSNQPQHF.

This clone is a singleton in its sample. The chain employs TRBV18 and TRBJ2-1, with D unclear. V lost 0 bases to trimming and J lost 9 bases, with 15 bases between them. The CDR3 covers 15 residues. Per germline, CDR1 KGHSH and CDR2 LQKENI. The CDR3 here is CASSPPSSPSGEQFF. For the CDR3, the DNA is TGTGCCAGCTCACCACCGTCCTCTCCATCGGGTGAGCAGTTCTTC.

The chain couples TRBV19 to TRBJ2-2, with D maybe TRBD1 (6 bases). V gave up 6 bases and J gave up 1 base, with 9 bases separating them. CDR1 LNHDA and CDR2 SQIVND come from the germline V gene (reference sequence). This CDR3 has 14 amino acids. Written as DNA, the CDR3 is TGTGCCAGTAGAACACAGGGGAACACCGGGGAGCTGTTTTTT. This translates into CASRTQGNTGELFF.

This chain joins TRBV28 and TRBJ2-1; 8 nucleotides align to TRBD2. This CDR3 spans 15 amino acids. The germline CDR1 and CDR2 sequences are MDHEN and SYDVKM. Trimming cost V 9 bases and J 7 bases; bases outside gene matches: 14. CDR3 nucleotide sequence: TGTGCCAGTTCCACTCCAGCGGGAGTAATAAATGAGCAGTTCTTC. Protein product: CASSTPAGVINEQFF.

The chain joins TRBV18 to TRBJ1-1; D uncertain. There are 12 residues in the CDR3. Trimming pared 2 bases from V and 3 bases from J, leaving 4 bases between. Per the germline V gene, CDR1 is KGHSH and CDR2 is LQKENI. DNA for the CDR3: TGTGCCAGCTCACCAGACTACACTGAAGCTTTCTTT. Its translation: CASSPDYTEAFF.

The chain's CDR3 is CASSPGLPGPQHF. As DNA, the CDR3 is TGTGCCAGCAGCCCTGGACTGCCAGGGCCCCAGCATTTT. The chain couples TRBV6-2 or TRBV6-3 to TRBJ1-5, with D unresolved. Between the trimmed V and J ends, which lost 6 bases and 9 bases, there was a span of 15 bases. Germline loops: CDR1 MNHEY, CDR2 SVGEGT. CDR3 length equals 13 residues.

The chain has TRBV30 and TRBJ1-2; TRBD1 might be the D (5 bases). The CDR3 is made up of 12 amino acids. The germline V gene has CDR1 GTSNPN and CDR2 SVGIG (reference sequence). V was shortened by 4 bases and J by 2 bases, with 8 bases between the two germline ends. CDR3 nucleotides: TGTGCCTGGATGGGGGGAAACTATGGCTACACCTTC. It encodes CAWMGGNYGYTF.